The sample holds a few counts of the clone carrying this TCR beta chain. Antigen unknown. V lost 1 base and J lost 4, with 9 bases in between. CDR3 length: 14 amino acids. CD4+ and CD8+ T cells were sorted from PBMCs. The data stem from a study of CD8+ T cells in alopecia areata. Turning to the study itself: Oral tofacitinib (5 to 10 mg twice daily) was administered to treated patients. Regarding the study as a whole: The study found higher clonality in lesional than normal scalp, especially in alopecia totalis/universalis.

Extracted from the samples, RNA was reverse transcribed into cDNA to serve as the sequencing template. TCRdb keeps only in-frame clones here, not all; method: immunoSEQ multiplex PCR. Counted here are under 85,000 clones, 45% to 55% occurring once; the ten biggest clones make up roughly 17%. The V call is TRBV23-1, the J call TRBJ2-3; D tentatively fits TRBD1 or TRBD2 (6 bases each). TRBV23-1 is assigned to the ORF class and has an uncertain function. The TCR originated in a human donor with alopecia areata. This specimen was CD8+ T cells sorted from blood, taken at week 0. This CDR3 is CASSQFGGPDTQYF. The CDR3 region has the DNA TGCGCCAGCAGTCAATTTGGGGGGCCAGATACGCAGTATTTT.